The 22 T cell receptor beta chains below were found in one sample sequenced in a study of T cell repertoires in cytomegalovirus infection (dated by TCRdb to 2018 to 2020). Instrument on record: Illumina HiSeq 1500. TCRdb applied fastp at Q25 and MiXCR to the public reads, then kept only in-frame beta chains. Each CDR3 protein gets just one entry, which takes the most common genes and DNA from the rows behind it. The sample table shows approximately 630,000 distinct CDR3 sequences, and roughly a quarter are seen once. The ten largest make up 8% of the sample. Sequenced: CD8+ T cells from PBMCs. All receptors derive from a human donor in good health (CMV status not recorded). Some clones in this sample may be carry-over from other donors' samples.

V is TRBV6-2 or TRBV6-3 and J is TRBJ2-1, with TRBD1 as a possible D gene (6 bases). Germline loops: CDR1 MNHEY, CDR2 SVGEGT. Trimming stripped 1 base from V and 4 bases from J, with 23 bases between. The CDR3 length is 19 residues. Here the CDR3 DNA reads TGTGCCAGCAGTTACTGGGACATCTTCCCTTCAAGCTCGTACAATGAGCAGTTCTTC. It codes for CASSYWDIFPSSSYNEQFF.

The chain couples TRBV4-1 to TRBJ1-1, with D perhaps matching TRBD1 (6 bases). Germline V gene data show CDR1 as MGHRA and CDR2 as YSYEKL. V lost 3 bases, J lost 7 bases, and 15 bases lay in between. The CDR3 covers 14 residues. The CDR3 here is CASSHPGTLDEAFF. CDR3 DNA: TGCGCCAGCAGCCATCCCGGGACATTGGATGAAGCTTTCTTT.

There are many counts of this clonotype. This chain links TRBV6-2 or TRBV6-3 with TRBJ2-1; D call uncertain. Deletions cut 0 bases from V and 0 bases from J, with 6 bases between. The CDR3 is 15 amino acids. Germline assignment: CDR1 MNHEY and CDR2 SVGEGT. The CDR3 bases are TGTGCCAGCAGTTACTCGTCTCACTCCTACAATGAGCAGTTCTTC. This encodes CASSYSSHSYNEQFF.

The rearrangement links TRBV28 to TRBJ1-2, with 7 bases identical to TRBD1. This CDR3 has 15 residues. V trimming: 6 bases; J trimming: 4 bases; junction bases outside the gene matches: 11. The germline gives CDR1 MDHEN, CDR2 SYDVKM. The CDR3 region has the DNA TGTGCCAGCAGCGGGCGGGACAGCTCTTTCTATGGCTACACCTTC. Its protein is CASSGRDSSFYGYTF.

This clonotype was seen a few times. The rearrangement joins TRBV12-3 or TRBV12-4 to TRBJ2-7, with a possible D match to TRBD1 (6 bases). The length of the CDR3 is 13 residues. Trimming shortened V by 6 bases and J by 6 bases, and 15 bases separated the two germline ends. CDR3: CASSFPGDGEQYF. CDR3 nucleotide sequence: TGTGCCAGCAGCTTCCCAGGGGATGGCGAGCAGTACTTC.

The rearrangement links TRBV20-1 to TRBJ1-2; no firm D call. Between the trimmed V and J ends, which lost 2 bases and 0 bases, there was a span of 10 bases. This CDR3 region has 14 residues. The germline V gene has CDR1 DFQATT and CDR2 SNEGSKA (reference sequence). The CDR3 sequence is CSARPQGSNYGYTF. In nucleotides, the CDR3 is TGCAGTGCTAGACCACAAGGGTCTAACTATGGCTACACCTTC.

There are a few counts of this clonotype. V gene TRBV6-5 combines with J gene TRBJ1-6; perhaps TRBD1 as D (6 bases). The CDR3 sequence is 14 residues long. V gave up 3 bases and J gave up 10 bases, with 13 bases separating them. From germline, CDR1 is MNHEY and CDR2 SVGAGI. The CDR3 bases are TGTGCCAGCAGTTATTATTCGGGGGGCTCACCCCTCCACTTT. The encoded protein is CASSYYSGGSPLHF.

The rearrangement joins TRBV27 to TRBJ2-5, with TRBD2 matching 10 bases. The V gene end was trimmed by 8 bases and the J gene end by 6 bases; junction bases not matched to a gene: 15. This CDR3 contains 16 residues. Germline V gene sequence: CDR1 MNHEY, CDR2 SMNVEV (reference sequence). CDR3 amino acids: CASGPQAGGPKKTQYF. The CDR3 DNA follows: TGTGCCAGCGGCCCTCAAGCGGGGGGGCCTAAGAAGACCCAGTACTTC.

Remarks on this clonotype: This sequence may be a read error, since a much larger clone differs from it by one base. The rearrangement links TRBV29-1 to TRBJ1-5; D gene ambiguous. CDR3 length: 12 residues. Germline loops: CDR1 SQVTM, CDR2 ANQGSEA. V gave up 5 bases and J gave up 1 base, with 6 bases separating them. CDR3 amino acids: CSVPDSNQPQHF. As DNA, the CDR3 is TGCAGCGTTCCGGACAGCAATCAGCCCCAGCATTTT.

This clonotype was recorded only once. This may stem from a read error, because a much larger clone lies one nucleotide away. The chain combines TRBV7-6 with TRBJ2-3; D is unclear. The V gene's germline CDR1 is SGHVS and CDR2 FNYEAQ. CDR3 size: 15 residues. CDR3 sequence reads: CVSSLRITDTDTQYF. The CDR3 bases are TGTGTCAGCAGCTTGAGGATAACCGACACAGATACGCAGTATTTT.

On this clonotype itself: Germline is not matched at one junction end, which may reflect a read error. CDR3 sequence reads: CASSSHRQGWSNQLQHF. Written as DNA, the CDR3 is TGTGCCAGCAGTTCACATAGACAGGGCTGGAGCAATCAGCTCCAGCATTTT. The chain combines TRBV28 with TRBJ1-5; 7 nucleotides agree with TRBD1. The CDR3 length is 17 residues. Per the germline V gene, CDR1 is MDHEN and CDR2 is SYDVKM.

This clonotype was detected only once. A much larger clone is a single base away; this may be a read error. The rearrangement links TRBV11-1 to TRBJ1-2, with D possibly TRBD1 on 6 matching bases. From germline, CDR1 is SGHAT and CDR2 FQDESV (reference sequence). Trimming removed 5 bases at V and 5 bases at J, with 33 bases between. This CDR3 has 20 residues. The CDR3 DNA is TGTGCCAGCAGCGACAGCGGGGCTCCTCGACAGGCCGGAAGAGGATATGGCTACACCTTC. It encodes CASSDSGAPRQAGRGYGYTF.

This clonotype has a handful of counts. CDR3 sequence reads: CASSADRAGYEQYV. The DNA of the CDR3 is TGTGCCAGCAGTGCGGACAGGGCGGGCTACGAGCAGTACGTC. This sequence joins TRBV6-1 and TRBJ2-7; TRBD1 matches 8 bases. V lost 4 bases and J lost 3; bases outside the gene matches: 5. CDR1 MNHNS and CDR2 SASEGT come from the germline V gene. This CDR3 is 14 amino acids long.

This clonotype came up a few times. CDR3 sequence: CSARGVGWNQPQHF. The CDR3 DNA follows: TGCAGTGCTAGAGGAGTGGGCTGGAATCAGCCCCAGCATTTT. The V gene is TRBV20-1, the J gene TRBJ1-5, with no clear D. The CDR3 extends over 14 amino acids. Trimming left V 1 base short and J 4 bases short, with 11 bases between. Germline CDR1 and CDR2: DFQATT and SNEGSKA (reference sequence).

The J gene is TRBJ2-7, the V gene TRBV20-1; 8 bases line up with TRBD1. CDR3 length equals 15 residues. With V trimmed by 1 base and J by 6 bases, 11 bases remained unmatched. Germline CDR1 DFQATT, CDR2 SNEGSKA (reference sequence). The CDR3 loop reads CSARGNRDRKGEQYF. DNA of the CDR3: TGCAGTGCTAGAGGAAACCGGGACAGGAAAGGCGAGCAGTACTTC.

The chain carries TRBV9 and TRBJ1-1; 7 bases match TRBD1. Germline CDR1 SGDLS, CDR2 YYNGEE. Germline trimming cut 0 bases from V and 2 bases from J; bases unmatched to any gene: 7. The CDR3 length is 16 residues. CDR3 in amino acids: CASSVEANRGNTEAFF. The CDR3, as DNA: TGTGCCAGCAGCGTAGAGGCTAACAGGGGTAACACTGAAGCTTTCTTT.

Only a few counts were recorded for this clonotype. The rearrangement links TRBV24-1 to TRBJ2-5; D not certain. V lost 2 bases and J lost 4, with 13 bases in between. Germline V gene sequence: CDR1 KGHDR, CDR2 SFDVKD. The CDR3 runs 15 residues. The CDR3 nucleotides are TGTGCCACCAGTGATTACGGGCCGTTAGGAGAGACCCAGTACTTC. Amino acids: CATSDYGPLGETQYF.

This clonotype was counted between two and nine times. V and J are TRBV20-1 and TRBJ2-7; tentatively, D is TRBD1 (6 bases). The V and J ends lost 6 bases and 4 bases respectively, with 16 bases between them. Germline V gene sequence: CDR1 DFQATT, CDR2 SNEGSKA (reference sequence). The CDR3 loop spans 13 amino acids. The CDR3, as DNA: TGCAGTGCACTCGGACAGAGGGCTTACGAGCAGTACTTC. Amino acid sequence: CSALGQRAYEQYF.

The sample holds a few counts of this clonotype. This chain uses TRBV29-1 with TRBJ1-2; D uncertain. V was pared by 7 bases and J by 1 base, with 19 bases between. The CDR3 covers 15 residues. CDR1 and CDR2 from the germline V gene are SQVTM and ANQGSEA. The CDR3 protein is CSAYGVGHNNYGYTF. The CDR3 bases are TGCAGCGCTTACGGCGTGGGTCATAATAACTATGGCTACACCTTC.

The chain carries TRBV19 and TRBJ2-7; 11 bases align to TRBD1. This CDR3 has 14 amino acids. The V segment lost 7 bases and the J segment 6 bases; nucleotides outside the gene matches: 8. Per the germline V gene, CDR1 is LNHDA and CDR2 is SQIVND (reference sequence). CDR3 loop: CASITGTGGFEQYF. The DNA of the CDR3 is TGTGCCAGTATTACCGGGACAGGGGGTTTCGAGCAGTACTTC.

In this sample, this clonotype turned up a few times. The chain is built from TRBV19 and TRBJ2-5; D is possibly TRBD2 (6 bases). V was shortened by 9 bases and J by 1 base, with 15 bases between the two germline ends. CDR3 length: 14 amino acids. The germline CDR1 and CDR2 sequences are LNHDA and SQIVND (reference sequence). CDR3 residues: CASNSGTPQETQYF. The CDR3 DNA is TGTGCCAGCAACTCAGGGACTCCCCAAGAGACCCAGTACTTC.

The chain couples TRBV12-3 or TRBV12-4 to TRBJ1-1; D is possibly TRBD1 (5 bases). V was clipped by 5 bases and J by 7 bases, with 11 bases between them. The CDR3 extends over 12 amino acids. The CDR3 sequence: CASSVWGIEAFF. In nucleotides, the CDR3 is TGTGCCAGCAGTGTATGGGGGATTGAAGCTTTCTTT.